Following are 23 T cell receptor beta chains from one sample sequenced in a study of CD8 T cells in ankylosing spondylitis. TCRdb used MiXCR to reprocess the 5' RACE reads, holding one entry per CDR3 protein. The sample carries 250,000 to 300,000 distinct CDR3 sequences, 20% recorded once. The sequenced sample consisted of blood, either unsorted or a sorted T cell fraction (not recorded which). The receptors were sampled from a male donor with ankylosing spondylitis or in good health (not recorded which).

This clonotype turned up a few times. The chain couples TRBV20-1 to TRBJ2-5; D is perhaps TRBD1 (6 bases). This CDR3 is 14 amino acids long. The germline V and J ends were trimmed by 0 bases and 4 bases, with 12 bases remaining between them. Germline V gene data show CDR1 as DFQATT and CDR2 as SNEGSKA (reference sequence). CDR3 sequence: CSARDKAGVETQYF. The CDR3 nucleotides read TGCAGTGCTAGAGATAAGGCAGGGGTAGAGACCCAGTACTTC.

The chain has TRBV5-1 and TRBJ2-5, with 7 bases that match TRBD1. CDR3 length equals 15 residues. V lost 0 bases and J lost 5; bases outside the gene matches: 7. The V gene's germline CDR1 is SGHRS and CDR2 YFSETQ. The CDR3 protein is CASSLAGTAPETQYF. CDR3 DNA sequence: TGCGCCAGCAGCTTGGCTGGGACAGCCCCCGAGACCCAGTACTTC.

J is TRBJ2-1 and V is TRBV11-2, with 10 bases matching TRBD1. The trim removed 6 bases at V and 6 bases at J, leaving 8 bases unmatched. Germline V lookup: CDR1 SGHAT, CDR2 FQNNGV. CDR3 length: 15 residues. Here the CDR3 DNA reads TGTGCCAGCAGTGCTTGGGACAGGGGTATCAATGAGCAGTTCTTC. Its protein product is CASSAWDRGINEQFF.

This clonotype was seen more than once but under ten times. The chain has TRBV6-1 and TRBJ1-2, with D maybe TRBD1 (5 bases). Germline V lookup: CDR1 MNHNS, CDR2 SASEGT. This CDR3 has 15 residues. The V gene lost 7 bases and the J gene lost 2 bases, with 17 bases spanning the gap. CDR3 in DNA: TGTGCCAGCAATCTACAGGTTGCAACGAACTATGGCTACACCTTC. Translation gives CASNLQVATNYGYTF.

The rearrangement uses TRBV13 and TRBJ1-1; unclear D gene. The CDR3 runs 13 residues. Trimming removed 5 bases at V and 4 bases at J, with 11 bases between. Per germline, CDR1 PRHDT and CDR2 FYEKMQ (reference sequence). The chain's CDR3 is CASSQRQFTEAFF. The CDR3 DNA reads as TGTGCCAGCAGCCAAAGACAATTCACTGAAGCTTTCTTT.

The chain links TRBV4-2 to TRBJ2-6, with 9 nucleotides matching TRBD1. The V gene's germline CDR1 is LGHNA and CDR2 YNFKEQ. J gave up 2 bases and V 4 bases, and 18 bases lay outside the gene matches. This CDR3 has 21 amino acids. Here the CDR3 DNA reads TGTGCCAGCAGCCCCATTGGTGTGACCGGGACAGGGAACACTGGGGCCAACGTCCTGACTTTC. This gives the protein CASSPIGVTGTGNTGANVLTF.

CDR3 amino acids: CASRPRIGQGTSDTQYF. Written as DNA, the CDR3 is TGTGCCAGCAGGCCGAGGATTGGACAGGGGACGTCAGATACGCAGTATTTT. V gene TRBV12-3 or TRBV12-4 combines with J gene TRBJ2-3, with 9 bases fitting TRBD1. The CDR3 consists of 17 residues. V shed 6 bases, J shed 4 bases, and the junction held 14 bases outside the gene matches.

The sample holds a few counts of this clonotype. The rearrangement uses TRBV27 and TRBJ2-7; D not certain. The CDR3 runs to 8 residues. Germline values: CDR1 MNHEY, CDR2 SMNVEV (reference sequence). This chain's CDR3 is CASSKAVV. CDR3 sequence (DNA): TGTGCCAGCAGCAAGGCGGTTGTC.

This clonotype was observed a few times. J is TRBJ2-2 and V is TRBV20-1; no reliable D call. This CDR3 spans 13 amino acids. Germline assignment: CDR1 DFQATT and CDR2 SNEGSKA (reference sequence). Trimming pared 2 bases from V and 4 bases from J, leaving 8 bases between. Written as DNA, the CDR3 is TGCAGTGCTAGACTGCCAGGCACCGGGGAGCTGTTTTTT. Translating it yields CSARLPGTGELFF.

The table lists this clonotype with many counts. The CDR3 coding sequence is TGCGCCAGCAGCTTCAGGACAGGGAGCACAGATACGCAGTATTTT. Its protein product is CASSFRTGSTDTQYF. The J gene is TRBJ2-3, the V gene TRBV5-1, with TRBD1 identical over 8 bases. V shed 2 bases and J 0 bases; nucleotides not matched to a gene: 2. Germline CDR1 SGHRS, CDR2 YFSETQ. The CDR3 extends over 15 amino acids.

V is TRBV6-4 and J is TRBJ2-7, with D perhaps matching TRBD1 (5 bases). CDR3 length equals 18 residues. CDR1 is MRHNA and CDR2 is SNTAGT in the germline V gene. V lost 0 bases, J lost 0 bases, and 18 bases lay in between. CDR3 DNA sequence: TGTGCCAGCAGTGACTCGAGTCAGGGTCCTAGGAGCTCCTACGAGCAGTACGTC. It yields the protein CASSDSSQGPRSSYEQYV.

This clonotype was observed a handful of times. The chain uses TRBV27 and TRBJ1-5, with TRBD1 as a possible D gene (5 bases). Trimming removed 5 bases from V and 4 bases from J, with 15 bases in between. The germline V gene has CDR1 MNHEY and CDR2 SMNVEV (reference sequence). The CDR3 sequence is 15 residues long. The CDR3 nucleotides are TGTGCCAGCAGTCCCCACAGGAATCGGAATCAGCCCCAGCATTTT. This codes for CASSPHRNRNQPQHF.

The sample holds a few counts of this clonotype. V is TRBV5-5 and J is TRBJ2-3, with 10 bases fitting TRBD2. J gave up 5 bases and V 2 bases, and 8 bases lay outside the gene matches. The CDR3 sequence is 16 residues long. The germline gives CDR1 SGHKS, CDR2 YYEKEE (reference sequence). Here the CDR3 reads CASSLPAGGPGDTQYF. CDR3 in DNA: TGTGCCAGCAGCTTACCAGCGGGGGGGCCCGGAGATACGCAGTATTTT.

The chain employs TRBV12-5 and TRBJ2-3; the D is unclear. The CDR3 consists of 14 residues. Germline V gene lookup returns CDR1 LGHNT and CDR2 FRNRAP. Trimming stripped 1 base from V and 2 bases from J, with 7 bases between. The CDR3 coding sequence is TGTGCTAGTGGTTTGGGGACCAACACAGATACGCAGTATTTT. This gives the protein CASGLGTNTDTQYF.

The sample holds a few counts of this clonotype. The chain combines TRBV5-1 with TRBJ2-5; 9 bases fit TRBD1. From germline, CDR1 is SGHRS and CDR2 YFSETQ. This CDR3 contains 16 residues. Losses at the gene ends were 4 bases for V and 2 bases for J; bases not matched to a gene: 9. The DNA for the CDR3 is TGCGCCAGCAGCCGCGGACAGGGGATTGGGCAAGAGACCCAGTACTTC. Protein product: CASSRGQGIGQETQYF. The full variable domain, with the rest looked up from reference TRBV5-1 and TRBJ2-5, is KAGVTQTPRYLIKTRGQQVTLSCSPISGHRSVSWYQQTPGQGLQFLFEYFSETQRNKGNFPGRFSGRQFSNSRSEMNVSTLELGDSALYLCASSRGQGIGQETQYFGPGTRLLVL.

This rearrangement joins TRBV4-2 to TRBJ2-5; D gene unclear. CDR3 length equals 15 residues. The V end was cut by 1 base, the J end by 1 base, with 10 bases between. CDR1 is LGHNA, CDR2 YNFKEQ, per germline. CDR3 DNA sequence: TGTGCCAGCAGCCAAGGTGAACGGAGCCAAGAGACCCAGTACTTC. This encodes CASSQGERSQETQYF.

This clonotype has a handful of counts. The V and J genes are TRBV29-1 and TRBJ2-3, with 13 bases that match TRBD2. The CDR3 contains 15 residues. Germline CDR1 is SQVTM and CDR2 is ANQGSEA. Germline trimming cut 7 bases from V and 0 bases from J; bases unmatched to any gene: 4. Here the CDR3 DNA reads TGCAGCGGTACTAGCGGGGGGGCTAGCACAGATACGCAGTATTTT. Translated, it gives CSGTSGGASTDTQYF.

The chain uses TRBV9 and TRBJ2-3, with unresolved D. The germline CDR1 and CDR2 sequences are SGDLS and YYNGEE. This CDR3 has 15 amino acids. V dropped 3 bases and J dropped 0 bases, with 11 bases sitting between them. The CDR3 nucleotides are TGTGCCAGCAGCGAGGACGCATCTAGCACAGATACGCAGTATTTT. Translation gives CASSEDASSTDTQYF.

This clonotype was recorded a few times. The CDR3, as DNA: TGCAGTGCTAGAGATGGACAGGCGAACACTGAAGCTTTCTTT. It translates to CSARDGQANTEAFF. V is TRBV20-1 and J is TRBJ1-1; TRBD1 agrees at 7 bases. The V and J ends lost 0 bases and 1 base, in that order; junction bases with no gene match: 2. The germline CDR1 and CDR2 sequences are DFQATT and SNEGSKA (reference sequence). The length of the CDR3 is 14 residues.

The CDR3: CASSPGDVRGYEQYV. The CDR3 nucleotides read TGTGCCAGCAGCCCAGGGGACGTGAGGGGTTACGAGCAGTACGTC. The chain uses TRBV28 and TRBJ2-7; D is perhaps TRBD1 (6 bases). Trimming took off 6 bases at V and 4 bases at J, with 19 bases between the two ends. Germline V gene lookup returns CDR1 MDHEN and CDR2 SYDVKM. The CDR3 is 15 residues long.

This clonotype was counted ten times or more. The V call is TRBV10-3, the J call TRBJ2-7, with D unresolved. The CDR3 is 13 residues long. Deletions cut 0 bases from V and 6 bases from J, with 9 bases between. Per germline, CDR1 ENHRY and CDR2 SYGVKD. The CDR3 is CAISESILGEQYV. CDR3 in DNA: TGTGCCATCAGTGAGTCGATACTCGGCGAGCAGTACGTC.

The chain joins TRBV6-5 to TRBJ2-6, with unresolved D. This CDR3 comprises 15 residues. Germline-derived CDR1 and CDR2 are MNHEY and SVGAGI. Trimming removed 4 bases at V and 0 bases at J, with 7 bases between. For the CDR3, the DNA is TGTGCCAGCAGTTCATTGAGCTCTGGGGCCAACGTCCTGACTTTC. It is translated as CASSSLSSGANVLTF.

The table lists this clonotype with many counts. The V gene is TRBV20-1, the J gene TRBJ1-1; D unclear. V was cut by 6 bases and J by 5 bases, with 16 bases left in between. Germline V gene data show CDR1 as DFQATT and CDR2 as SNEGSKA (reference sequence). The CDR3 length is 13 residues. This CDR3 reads CSAKGVMGTEAFF. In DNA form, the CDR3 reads TGCAGTGCCAAGGGCGTTATGGGGACTGAAGCTTTCTTT.